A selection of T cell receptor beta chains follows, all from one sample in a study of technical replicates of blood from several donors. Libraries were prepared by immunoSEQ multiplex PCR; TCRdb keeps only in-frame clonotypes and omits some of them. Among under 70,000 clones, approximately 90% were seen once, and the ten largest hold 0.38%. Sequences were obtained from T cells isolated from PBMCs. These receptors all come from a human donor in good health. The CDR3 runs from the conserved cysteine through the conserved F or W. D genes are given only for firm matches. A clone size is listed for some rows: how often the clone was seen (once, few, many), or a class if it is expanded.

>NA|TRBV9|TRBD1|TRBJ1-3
CASGTGANTIYF
TGTGCCAGCGGGACAGGGGCAAACACCATATATTTT
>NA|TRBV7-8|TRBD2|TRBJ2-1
CASSSGGEPTYNEQFF
TGTGCCAGCAGCTCTGGGGGGGAGCCAACCTACAATGAGCAGTTCTTC
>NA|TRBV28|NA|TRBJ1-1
CASSLRRTVHNTEAFF
TGTGCCAGCAGTTTGCGCCGGACAGTTCATAACACTGAAGCTTTCTTT
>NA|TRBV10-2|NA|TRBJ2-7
CASSELGPYEQYF
TGCGCCAGCAGTGAGCTGGGGCCCTACGAGCAGTACTTC
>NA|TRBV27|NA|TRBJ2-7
CASRFVGNPTYEQYF
TGTGCCAGCAGGTTCGTCGGGAACCCTACCTACGAGCAGTACTTC
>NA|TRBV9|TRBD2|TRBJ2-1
CASSVAGGPGLVENEQFF
TGTGCCAGCAGCGTAGCAGGTGGCCCCGGACTAGTTGAAAATGAGCAGTTCTTC
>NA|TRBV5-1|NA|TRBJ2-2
CASSLGDGELFF
TGCGCCAGCAGCTTGGGAGACGGGGAGCTGTTTTTT
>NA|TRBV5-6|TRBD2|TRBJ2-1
CASSRPSGFSYNEQFF
TGTGCCAGCAGCAGGCCTAGCGGATTCTCCTACAATGAGCAGTTCTTC
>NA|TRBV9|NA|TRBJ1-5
CASGGTGLNQPQHF
TGTGCCAGCGGTGGAACAGGGCTGAATCAGCCCCAGCATTTT
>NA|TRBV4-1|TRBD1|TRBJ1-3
CASSQGDRGGNTIYF
TGCGCCAGCAGCCAAGGGGACAGGGGTGGAAACACCATATATTTT
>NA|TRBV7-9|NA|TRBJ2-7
CASSLEGGKWRNEQYF
TGTGCCAGCAGCTTAGAGGGCGGGAAATGGCGGAACGAGCAGTACTTC
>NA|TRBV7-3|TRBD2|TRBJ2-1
CASSDHRLAGQVDEQFF
TGTGCCAGCAGCGACCACCGACTAGCGGGTCAAGTGGATGAGCAGTTCTTC
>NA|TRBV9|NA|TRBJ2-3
CASSSKITSTDTQYF
TGTGCCAGCAGCTCGAAAATAACTAGCACAGATACGCAGTATTTT
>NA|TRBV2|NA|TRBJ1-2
CASSEVTDRLYGYTF
TGTGCCAGCAGTGAAGTAACCGACAGGCTTTATGGCTACACCTTC
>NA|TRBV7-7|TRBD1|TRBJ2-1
CASSQGQADNEQFF
TGTGCCAGCAGCCAGGGACAGGCAGACAATGAGCAGTTCTTC
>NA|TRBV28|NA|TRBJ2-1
CASSFYGSGEQFF
TGTGCCAGCAGTTTCTACGGCTCGGGTGAGCAGTTCTTC
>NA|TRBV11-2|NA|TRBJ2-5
CASSPRLNRERETQYF
TGTGCCAGCAGCCCCAGGCTAAACAGGGAAAGAGAGACCCAGTACTTC
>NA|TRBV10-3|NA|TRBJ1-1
CAISDTKNTEAFF
TGTGCCATCAGTGATACTAAGAACACTGAAGCTTTCTTT
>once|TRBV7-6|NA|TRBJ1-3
CASSPGFSGNTIYF
TGTGCCAGCAGCCCGGGGTTCTCTGGAAACACCATATATTTT
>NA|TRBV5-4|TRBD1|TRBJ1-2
CASSTKDGTGFIVGYTF
TGTGCCAGCAGCACTAAAGACGGGACAGGGTTTATTGTAGGCTACACCTTC
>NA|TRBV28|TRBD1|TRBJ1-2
CASSSDRVYGYTF
TGTGCCAGCAGTTCCGACAGGGTATATGGCTACACCTTC
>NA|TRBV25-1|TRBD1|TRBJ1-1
CASSDQGVMNTEAFF
TGTGCCAGCAGTGACCAGGGGGTAATGAACACTGAAGCTTTCTTT
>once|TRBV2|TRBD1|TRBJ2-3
CASSDRGLTDTQYF
TGTGCCAGCAGTGACAGGGGGCTCACAGATACGCAGTATTTT
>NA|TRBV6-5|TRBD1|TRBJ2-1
CASRGWDRDEQFF
TGTGCCAGCAGGGGATGGGACAGGGACGAGCAGTTCTTC
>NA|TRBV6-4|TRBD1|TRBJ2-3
CASSDTTHRGADTQYF
TGTGCCAGCAGTGACACGACTCACAGGGGTGCAGATACGCAGTATTTT
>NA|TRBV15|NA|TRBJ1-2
CATSRDLGGEYGYTF
TGTGCCACCAGCAGAGATCTAGGGGGTGAATATGGCTACACCTTC
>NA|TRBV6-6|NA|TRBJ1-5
CASSPPGRDQQPQHF
TGTGCCAGCAGCCCCCCGGGCAGGGATCAACAGCCCCAGCATTTT
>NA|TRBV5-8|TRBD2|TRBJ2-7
CASSNGLAGLGLHEQYF
TGTGCCAGCAGCAACGGACTAGCGGGCCTAGGTCTCCACGAGCAGTACTTC
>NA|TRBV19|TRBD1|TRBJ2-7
CASRPGQGPYEQYF
TGTGCCAGTCGCCCTGGACAGGGGCCCTACGAGCAGTACTTC
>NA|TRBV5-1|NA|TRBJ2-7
CASSWDPGHHYEQYF
TGCGCCAGCAGCTGGGACCCGGGACACCACTACGAGCAGTACTTC
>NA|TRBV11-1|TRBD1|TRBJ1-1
CASSLRQGASEAFF
TGTGCCAGCAGCTTACGACAGGGGGCGTCTGAAGCTTTCTTT
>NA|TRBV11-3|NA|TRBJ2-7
CASSLVYPIDRSYEQYF
TGTGCCAGCAGCTTAGTTTATCCAATCGACAGGTCCTACGAGCAGTACTTC
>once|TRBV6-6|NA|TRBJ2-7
CASSRADEQYF
TGTGCCAGCTCGAGGGCGGACGAGCAGTACTTC
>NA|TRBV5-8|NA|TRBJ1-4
CASGRGLGTNEKLFF
TGTGCCAGCGGCAGGGGTCTTGGCACTAATGAAAAACTGTTTTTT
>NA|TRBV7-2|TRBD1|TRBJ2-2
CASSRTGTVTGELFF
TGTGCCAGCAGCCGGACAGGGACCGTCACCGGGGAGCTGTTTTTT
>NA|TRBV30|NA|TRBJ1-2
CAWSRSRGYGYTF
TGTGCCTGGAGTCGGAGCAGGGGCTATGGCTACACCTTC
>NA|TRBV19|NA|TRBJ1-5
CASSLSGMGQPQHF
TGTGCCAGTAGTTTATCAGGGATGGGGCAGCCCCAGCATTTT
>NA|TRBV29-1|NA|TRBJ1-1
CSFSIGVNTEAFF
TGCAGCTTTTCTATAGGGGTGAACACTGAAGCTTTCTTT
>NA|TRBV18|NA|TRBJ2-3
CASSPSGEDTDTQYF
TGTGCCAGCTCCCCGTCGGGAGAGGACACAGATACGCAGTATTTT
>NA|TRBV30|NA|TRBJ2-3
CAWRREYTDTQYF
TGTGCCTGGAGGAGAGAATACACAGATACGCAGTATTTT
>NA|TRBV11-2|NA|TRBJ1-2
CASSLGPNYGYTF
TGTGCCAGCAGCTTGGGCCCGAACTATGGCTACACCTTC
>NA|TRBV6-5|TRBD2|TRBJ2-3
CASSLTSGSTDTQYF
TGTGCCAGCAGTTTAACTAGCGGAAGCACAGATACGCAGTATTTT
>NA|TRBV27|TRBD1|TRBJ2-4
CASSLSTGSKNIQYF
TGTGCCAGCAGTTTATCGACAGGGAGCAAAAACATTCAGTACTTC
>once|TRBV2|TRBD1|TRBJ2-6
CANFAGDRSSGANVLTF
TGTGCCAACTTCGCCGGGGACAGGAGCTCTGGGGCCAACGTCCTGACTTTC
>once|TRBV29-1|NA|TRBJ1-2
CSVSGQNYGYTF
TGCAGCGTCTCGGGACAAAACTATGGCTACACCTTC
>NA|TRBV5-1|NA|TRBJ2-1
CASSFRWVGSTPFGSVGNEQFF
TGCGCCAGCAGCTTTCGGTGGGTCGGGTCCACTCCATTCGGGAGCGTAGGGAATGAGCAGTTCTTC
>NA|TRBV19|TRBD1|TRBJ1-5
CASSPPDRVSNQPQHF
TGTGCCAGTAGTCCCCCCGACAGGGTTAGCAATCAGCCCCAGCATTTT
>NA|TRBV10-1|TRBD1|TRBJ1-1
CASSGTGPPAFF
TGCGCCAGCAGTGGGACAGGCCCCCCAGCTTTCTTT
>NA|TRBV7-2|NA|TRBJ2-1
CASSPVRGEQFF
TGTGCCAGCAGCCCGGTCAGGGGAGAGCAGTTCTTC
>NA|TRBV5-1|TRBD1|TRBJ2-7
CASSFRQGTYEQYF
TGCGCCAGCAGTTTTCGACAGGGAACCTACGAGCAGTACTTC
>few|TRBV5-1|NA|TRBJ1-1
CASSLGPPEAFF
TGCGCCAGCAGCTTGGGGCCACCCGAAGCTTTCTTT
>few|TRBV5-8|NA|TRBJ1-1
CASSFIPTEAFF
TGTGCCAGCAGCTTTATTCCCACTGAAGCTTTCTTT
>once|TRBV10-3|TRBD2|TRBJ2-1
CAISEPAASGYNEQFF
TGTGCCATCAGTGAGCCGGCGGCTAGCGGCTACAATGAGCAGTTCTTC
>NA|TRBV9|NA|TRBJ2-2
CASSVGAGADTGELFF
TGTGCCAGCAGCGTAGGTGCAGGAGCGGACACCGGGGAGCTGTTTTTT
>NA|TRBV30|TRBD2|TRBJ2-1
CAWSGGTSSYNEQFF
TGTGCCTGGAGTGGAGGGACTAGCTCCTACAATGAGCAGTTCTTC